This T cell receptor (beta chain) was documented in a study of cytomegalovirus exposure and HLA in healthy donors (dated by TCRdb to 2016 to 2017). In the study overall: An earlier analysis of several hundred of the donors reported over 250 Gb of sequence data and about 120 million unique TCR beta sequences obtained from roughly 170 million T cells. In the later analysis, no new phenotypic data were used to find candidate immune exposures; instead, reliance was placed on TCR beta sequences and their occurrence across donors. Class I and class II HLA loci were covered by the typing at four-digit resolution. High-throughput TCR immunosequencing, statistical association of individual TCRs with disease status, and machine learning were combined to predict cytomegalovirus infection status. The number of typed donors differed by locus: roughly 620-630 for A, B, C, DRB1 and DQB1; some 540 for DQA1; 606 for DPA1; and about 450 for DPB1. Using immunosequencing, the study profiled T cell repertoires from 500 to 800 subjects and related those repertoires to cytomegalovirus serostatus. Across about 380 genotyped donors of the cohort, an average of roughly 230,000 unique TCR beta nucleotide sequences per donor were sequenced, and approximately 17% of those sequences were non-productive. Roughly 5 DR-DQ haplotypes were treated as single units for association and clustering because of strong linkage in the cohort. Donor age, sex, ethnicity and CMV serostatus were compiled together with the repertoire data. All discovery cohort repertoires had been generated on a single sequencing platform. The study aimed to test whether signatures of past pathogen exposure could be identified by cataloging public T cell receptors. A separate validation cohort of roughly 120 different subjects was used in addition to the approximately 640-subject first cohort. An earlier analysis of fewer than 750 of the donors used high-throughput TCR beta sequencing to judge whether each TCR beta V gene segment behaved as functional or pseudogenic. Among the roughly 400 genotyped donors, around 81% belonged to the genetic ancestry cluster associated with self-reported Caucasian donors. A later analysis re-examined previously published TCR beta repertoires from more than 650 donors and added high-resolution HLA genotyping to investigate patterns of TCR occurrence. An early release covering about 600 HLA-typed donors comprised about 300 gigabases of sequencing data and around 85 million unique TCR sequences. Genome-wide SNP genotypes for about 55% of the roughly 670 donors were used in a later genetic analysis, which treated that subset as a discovery cohort. Findings and caveats that apply to the study as a whole: In both the original and validation cohorts, the classifier was reported to diagnose cytomegalovirus status with high specificity and sensitivity. For the cohort, immune exposure information was limited to CMV serostatus. Across donors, most TCR sequences were observed very rarely, whereas some public TCRs were present in many individuals. Some 15 rarely observed V segments, including chromosome 9 orphons, were excluded from the earlier analysis of about 610 of the donors because counts were too low. According to a later analysis, parvovirus B19, influenza, CMV and Epstein-Barr virus appeared linked to several top co-occurrence clusters. When HLA alleles, especially DR and DQ, strongly co-occurred, attributing TCR associations to individual alleles was difficult. In an earlier analysis of under 600 of the donors, most TCR beta V segments were observed in productive rearrangements about 87% or about 30% of the time, broadly matching IMGT annotations. The authors suggested that the approach could potentially be generalized to other disease states and immunological phenotypes. At a false discovery rate of 0.05, a later analysis linked roughly 17,000 TCR beta sequences to specific HLA alleles. Only TCR beta chains were sequenced in this cohort, and the absence of alpha or paired-chain data limited detectable features. An association between a missense DCLRE1C variant and V-gene and J-gene trimming of TCR beta chains was found in a later genetic analysis and replicated in an independent cohort. A later analysis found that HLA-associated TCR beta chains were more clonally expanded and had lower generation probabilities than equally common non-associated chains. In vitro tests confirmed that a few of the cytomegalovirus-associated TCR beta chains recognize cytomegalovirus antigens. HLA typing was unavailable for some donors at each locus, so association tests used only the typed subset. A later analysis found that most CMV-associated TCR beta chains appeared HLA-restricted, with HLA associations seemingly driven largely by CMV exposure. Presence/absence analyses assumed roughly uniform sequencing depth across donors, an assumption that may not hold. In the study, about 150 TCR beta chains were listed as associated with cytomegalovirus. According to a later genetic analysis, donors in an Asian-associated ancestry cluster had fewer N-insertions in productive TCRs than the roughly 700-donor mean. A group of highly shared sequence variants was considered likely to be a technical artifact of the sequencing pipeline. Correlated functional status among segregating V segments might be attributable to linkage disequilibrium, but an unknown experimental factor could not be ruled out. In a later analysis, TCR association rates were found to vary across HLA loci, with the most associated TCRs seen for DRB1 alleles and the fewest for HLA-C alleles. A further reported finding was that TCR beta sequences accurately predicted the HLA-A and HLA-B alleles for most subjects in the first cohort.

For this clone: What antigen it recognizes has not been identified. No base quality information exists; no much larger clone differs at one position.

Library construction relied on the immunoSEQ multiplex PCR assay. The multiplex PCR relied on a mix of 60 forward primers for TCR Vbeta segments and 13 reverse primers for TCR Jbeta segments. The CDR3 region of rearranged TCR beta genes was amplified from genomic DNA by a multiplex PCR assay. The Illumina HiSeq System was used to sequence the amplified TCR beta libraries as 87-base-pair reads. On the authors' methods: A later analysis tallied 80 million to 95 million unique TCR beta chains across the 666 repertoires, and approximately 12 million of those chains were shared by two or more donors. A nearest-neighbor algorithm error-corrected the raw reads and collapsed the reads into unique sequences, merging closely related sequences to remove PCR and sequencing errors. To assign V, D and J gene segments, CDR3 sequences were aligned to IMGT reference sequences. For a sequence to be retained, a match of at least six nucleotides was required to both a V gene segment and a J gene segment. Rearrangements were called productive when the CDR3 lacked stop codons and stayed in frame with V and J; all others were non-productive. Following IMGT convention, CDR3 was defined as the stretch from the second conserved V-encoded cysteine up to the conserved J-encoded phenylalanine. The earlier analysis of fewer than 700 of the donors excluded sequences that lacked an unambiguous match to a single V gene segment. In an earlier analysis of 587 of the donors, V segments were called functional above 56.7% productive rearrangements and were called segregating when the between-donor standard deviation exceeded 5%. A statistical classification framework was built to diagnose cytomegalovirus status from the catalog of TCR beta chain sequences. A later analysis assigned V and J genes by comparing TCR nucleotide sequences with IMGT/GENE-DB human TR gene sequences. In a later analysis, CDR3 sequences and most-parsimonious VDJ recombination scenarios were assigned using the TCRdist pipeline. In a later analysis, every TCR beta chain was defined by the combination of its CDR3 amino acid sequence and its V-gene family, and reads without a unique V-gene family were dropped. As a way to deal with suspected cross-contamination and a sequencing artifact, a later analysis dropped 450 to 600 nucleotide sequences that were highly shared and had low generation probability. In a later analysis, a clonal expansion index for each public chain was calculated from normalized within-repertoire ranks of inferred template counts. Generation probabilities in a later analysis came from a VDJ recombination model fitted to out-of-frame rearrangements, and those results were checked against IGoR. In a later analysis, hypergeometric tests were used to score TCR-TCR, TCR-HLA and TCR-CMV co-occurrence, with a repertoire-size bias correction applied to TCR pairs. To estimate false discovery rates, a later analysis permuted the HLA or CMV assignments 20 times. In a later analysis, co-occurring TCRs were grouped with DBSCAN, and TCRdist sequence similarity was added when clustering was performed within HLA-allele-positive subsets. Co-occurrence clustering excluded repertoires with fewer than 30,000 or more than 120,000 public chains, plus five with anomalous nucleotide sharing. Entries here come from immuneACCESS through TCRdb and include only in-frame sequences with V and J called. Some clones fail to appear in such tables; in the studies checked, an unresolved V gene covers under half of the shortfall, and the cause of the remainder is unknown. V, J and clone size are those of that table, while D and trimming were read from the DNA. The sample profile shows about 170,000 clones; approximately 80% of them were found once. The ten largest clones take up 0.7% to 0.8% of the sample.

The cohort comprised under 700 healthy bone marrow donors. At the time of sampling, all cohort members were nominally healthy, though unrecorded immune exposures were likely present. The donor tested CMV seronegative, placing the donor among the 350 to 400 seronegative members of the cohort. Every donor gave a peripheral blood sample, and the peripheral blood mononuclear cells from that sample were used for TCR beta sequencing. The Qiagen DNeasy Blood Extraction Kit was used to extract genomic DNA from the blood cell samples. This receptor was identified in a female donor in good health and CMV-seronegative. The sequenced sample consisted of PBMCs.

This receptor has the CDR3 CASSPRTEVLPNTEAFF. The sequenced DNA: TGTGCCAGCAGCCCCAGGACAGAGGTTCTACCGAACACTGAAGCTTTCTTT. This chain joins TRBV7-9 to TRBJ1-1; the D gene is perhaps TRBD1, on 6 matching bases. The cysteine opens and the phenylalanine closes a CDR3 of 17 amino acids. Only the CDR3 portion is preserved as DNA: 51 bases, with reading frame beginning at the first base. V was cut back by 5 bases and J by 1 base, leaving a gap of 20 bases between them. The germline V gene (reference sequence) provides CDR1 SEHNR and CDR2 FQNEAQ.